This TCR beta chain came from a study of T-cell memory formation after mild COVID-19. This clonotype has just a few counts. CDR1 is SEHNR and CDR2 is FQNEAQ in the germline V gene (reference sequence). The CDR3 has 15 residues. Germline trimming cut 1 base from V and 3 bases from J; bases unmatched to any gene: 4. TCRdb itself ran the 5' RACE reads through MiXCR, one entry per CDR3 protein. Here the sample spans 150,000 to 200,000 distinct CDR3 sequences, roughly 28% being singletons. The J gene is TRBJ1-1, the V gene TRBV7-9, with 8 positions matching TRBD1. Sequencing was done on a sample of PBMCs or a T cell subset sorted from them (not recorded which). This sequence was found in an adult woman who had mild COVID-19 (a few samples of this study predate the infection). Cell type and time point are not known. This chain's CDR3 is CASSLVDRADTEAFF. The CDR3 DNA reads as TGTGCCAGCAGCTTAGTGGACAGGGCGGACACTGAAGCTTTCTTT.